This passage covers 22 T cell receptor beta chains from one sample sequenced in a study of vaccination and CD4 T cells after COVID-19. Cultured CD4+ T-cell DNA underwent Oncomine TCR Beta short-read sequencing. TCRdb called the PCR reads again in MiXCR, with one record for every CDR3 protein. The data contain approximately 17,000 distinct CDR3 sequences, less than 60% of them seen just once; the ten biggest clones take up less than 20%. Antigen specificity for these receptors is unknown. Stated time point: late sampling 161 to 241 days after vaccination in a few convalescent patients. Treatment indicated: approximately nine-day PBMC culture with coronavirus spike peptide pools or control peptides (ViraFEST assay). Material: CD4+ T cells from blood, cultured in vitro, obtained about 7 months after SARS-CoV-2 vaccination. These receptors were collected from a human donor who had recovered from COVID-19.

The chain has TRBV6-1 and TRBJ1-1; D is unclear. V was cut by 6 bases and J by 0 bases, with 11 bases left in between. In germline, CDR1 is MNHNS, CDR2 SASEGT. This CDR3 has 14 amino acids. CDR3 loop: CASRIHVLNTEAFF. In DNA form, the CDR3 reads TGTGCCAGCAGAATACACGTACTGAACACTGAAGCTTTCTTT.

The table lists this clonotype with a few counts. V gene TRBV20-1 combines with J gene TRBJ2-2; TRBD1 or TRBD2 may be the D gene (6 bases each). This CDR3 has 13 amino acids. Germline CDR1 reads DFQATT; CDR2 reads SNEGSKA (reference sequence). V shed 1 base and J shed 5 bases, with 8 bases lying between them. The CDR3 nucleotides are TGCAGTGCTAGAGGGGGGGCGACCGGGGAGCTGTTTTTT. This sequence encodes CSARGGATGELFF.

This rearrangement joins TRBV10-3 to TRBJ2-4, with 15 bases that match TRBD2. Germline CDR1 ENHRY, CDR2 SYGVKD. Unmatched junction bases numbered 7, after V lost 3 bases and J lost 7 bases. This CDR3 is 17 amino acids long. The CDR3 nucleotides read TGTGCCATCAGTGACCCGGGACTAGCGGGGGGACCTAACATTCAGTACTTC. This gives the protein CAISDPGLAGGPNIQYF.

In this sample, this clonotype turned up once. The chain couples TRBV20-1 to TRBJ2-3, with 7 bases identical to TRBD1. The CDR3 totals 15 residues. CDR1 is DFQATT and CDR2 is SNEGSKA in the germline V gene (reference sequence). The V segment lost 5 bases and the J segment 1 base; nucleotides outside the gene matches: 9. The CDR3 here is CSAPPWTGRTDTQYF. The DNA of the CDR3 is TGCAGTGCTCCCCCCTGGACAGGACGCACAGATACGCAGTATTTT.

This clonotype has a single count. This chain links TRBV5-1 with TRBJ2-7; 9 bases map to TRBD1. The trim removed 7 bases at V and 4 bases at J, leaving 6 bases unmatched. The CDR3 has 13 residues. Per germline, CDR1 SGHRS and CDR2 YFSETQ. In DNA, the CDR3 is TGCGCCAGCTCCTGGACAGGGGAGTACGAGCAGTACTTC. It translates to CASSWTGEYEQYF.

This rearrangement joins TRBV2 to TRBJ2-5; TRBD1 might be the D (6 bases). Trimming took off 8 bases at V and 5 bases at J, with 21 bases between the two ends. Germline-derived CDR1 and CDR2 are SNHLY and FYNNEI. The CDR3 loop spans 15 amino acids. The CDR3 region is CASGGLGGVVETQYF. CDR3 coding DNA: TGTGCCAGCGGGGGCCTGGGTGGGGTAGTGGAGACCCAGTACTTC.

In DNA, the CDR3 is TGTGCCACCAGGACTAGCGGGCAGCCACCCCAAGAGACCCAGTACTTC. Protein: CATRTSGQPPQETQYF. This rearrangement joins TRBV24-1 to TRBJ2-5, with TRBD2 identical over 10 bases. The CDR3 spans 16 residues. Germline V gene data show CDR1 as KGHDR and CDR2 as SFDVKD. The junction had 8 bases not matched to a gene; V was cut back by 7 bases and J by 1 base.

The rearrangement uses TRBV10-3 and TRBJ1-1, with D possibly being TRBD1 (6 bases). CDR3 length: 13 amino acids. Trimming left V 6 bases short and J 0 bases short, with 8 bases between. In germline, CDR1 is ENHRY, CDR2 SYGVKD. The CDR3 DNA follows: TGTGCCATCAGACAGGGCATGAACACTGAAGCTTTCTTT. Its translation: CAIRQGMNTEAFF.

The chain has TRBV7-2 and TRBJ2-3; perhaps TRBD1 as D (6 bases). The ends were cut back, 0 bases at V and 4 bases at J, with 14 bases in the middle. CDR3 size: 16 residues. Germline CDR1 reads SGHTA; CDR2 reads FQGNSA. CDR3 sequence (DNA): TGTGCCAGCAGCTTAGCAGGCAGGGGCGGGCCAGATACGCAGTATTTT. It translates to CASSLAGRGGPDTQYF.

The genes are TRBV6-5 and TRBJ2-1; D call uncertain. CDR3 length: 14 residues. Germline V gives CDR1 MNHEY, CDR2 SVGAGI. Trimming took 0 bases from V and 5 from J, leaving 8 bases between them. For the CDR3, the DNA is TGTGCCAGCAGTTACTCGGTCCCCGACAATGAGCAGTTCTTC. Protein product: CASSYSVPDNEQFF.

This clonotype was seen more than once but under ten times. The chain links TRBV19 to TRBJ2-1, with D perhaps matching TRBD2 (6 bases). The V end was cut by 5 bases, the J end by 8 bases, with 16 bases between. CDR3 size: 14 residues. Germline V lookup: CDR1 LNHDA, CDR2 SQIVND (reference sequence). The CDR3: CASSPPLAWHEQFF. CDR3 sequence (DNA): TGTGCCAGTAGTCCACCTCTAGCGTGGCATGAGCAGTTCTTC.

This clonotype was found a few times. V and J are TRBV15 and TRBJ1-3; TRBD1 is a possible D gene (5 bases). Between the trimmed V and J ends, which lost 5 bases and 2 bases, there was a span of 7 bases. The germline CDR1 and CDR2 sequences are LNHNV and YYDKDF (reference sequence). The CDR3 is made up of 13 amino acids. The chain's CDR3 is CATSGTTGNTIYF. In nucleotides, the CDR3 is TGTGCCACCAGCGGGACGACTGGAAACACCATATATTTT. The full variable domain, with the rest looked up from reference TRBV15 and TRBJ1-3, is DAMVIQNPRYQVTQFGKPVTLSCSQTLNHNVMYWYQQKSSQAPKLLFHYYDKDFNNEADTPDNFQSRRPNTSFCFLDIRSPGLGDTAMYLCATSGTTGNTIYFGEGSWLTVV.

The chain has TRBV2 and TRBJ1-1, with 10 bases fitting TRBD1. CDR3 length: 14 residues. Looked up from germline, CDR1 is SNHLY and CDR2 is FYNNEI. V dropped 6 bases and J dropped 4; count of bases not matched to a gene: 5. The CDR3 nucleotides read TGTGCCAGCAGACCTGACAGGGGGCTCACTGAAGCTTTCTTT. Translating it yields CASRPDRGLTEAFF.

This clonotype was counted a few times. The chain employs TRBV20-1 and TRBJ2-7; tentatively, D is TRBD1 (6 bases). The V gene's germline CDR1 is DFQATT and CDR2 SNEGSKA (reference sequence). The V end lost 3 bases, the J end lost 0 bases, and 15 bases lay between the germline ends. CDR3 length: 15 residues. CDR3 residues: CSARPGTSISYEQYF. The CDR3 DNA reads as TGCAGTGCTAGGCCCGGGACATCGATCTCCTACGAGCAGTACTTC.

The genes are TRBV6-1 and TRBJ2-7, with D possibly TRBD2 on 5 matching bases. V was pared by 5 bases and J by 6 bases, with 14 bases between. Germline V CDR1 and CDR2: MNHNS, SASEGT. This CDR3 contains 13 residues. The CDR3 here is CASSRSLGGEQYF. In nucleotides, the CDR3 is TGTGCCAGCAGTAGGTCCCTCGGAGGCGAGCAGTACTTC.

This clonotype was found a few times. The chain employs TRBV10-3 and TRBJ2-7; D is possibly TRBD2 (6 bases). The CDR3 loop spans 15 amino acids. From germline, CDR1 is ENHRY and CDR2 SYGVKD. V was pared by 2 bases and J by 4 bases, with 15 bases between. CDR3 DNA sequence: TGTGCCATCAGTGAGGGGACTGGGGCGCAGTACGAGCAGTACTTC. It yields the protein CAISEGTGAQYEQYF.

V gene TRBV6-5 combines with J gene TRBJ1-2; unclear D gene. Looked up from germline, CDR1 is MNHEY and CDR2 is SVGAGI. Trimming left V 4 bases short and J 8 bases short, with 14 bases between. CDR3 size: 13 residues. The chain's CDR3 is CASSSRALGGYTF. The CDR3 nucleotides are TGTGCCAGCAGTTCAAGGGCGTTAGGAGGCTACACCTTC.

The chain has TRBV14 and TRBJ2-7; perhaps TRBD1 as D (5 bases). The CDR3 is 15 residues long. Per germline, CDR1 SGHDN and CDR2 FVKESK. V was cut by 4 bases and J by 6 bases, with 19 bases left in between. The CDR3 sequence is CASSPTGSPLGEQYF. In DNA form, the CDR3 reads TGTGCCAGCAGCCCCACAGGCTCTCCTTTAGGCGAGCAGTACTTC.

This clonotype showed up just once. The chain has TRBV20-1 and TRBJ1-1, with a possible D match to TRBD1 (6 bases). V was shortened by 2 bases and J by 4 bases, with 11 bases between the two germline ends. Germline V lookup: CDR1 DFQATT, CDR2 SNEGSKA (reference sequence). The CDR3 loop spans 13 amino acids. Here the CDR3 reads CSARSQGPTEAFF. CDR3 nucleotides: TGCAGTGCTAGAAGCCAGGGGCCCACTGAAGCTTTCTTT.

This chain joins TRBV20-1 and TRBJ2-3; 7 bases agree with TRBD2. This CDR3 spans 13 amino acids. V lost 6 bases to trimming and J lost 2 bases; unmatched junction nucleotides: 5. Per germline, CDR1 DFQATT and CDR2 SNEGSKA (reference sequence). In DNA form, the CDR3 reads TGCAGTGCGCTAGCGGCAGCCACAGATACGCAGTATTTT. This encodes CSALAAATDTQYF.

The rearrangement joins TRBV6-1 to TRBJ1-2; no clear D gene. Trimming removed 8 bases from V and 7 bases from J, with 17 bases in between. This CDR3 spans 13 amino acids. Germline values: CDR1 MNHNS, CDR2 SASEGT. This chain's CDR3 is CASGGVRMGGYTF. The CDR3 DNA is TGTGCCAGCGGCGGGGTTAGGATGGGTGGCTACACCTTC.

The chain couples TRBV19 to TRBJ2-3; D is unresolved. The CDR3 extends over 14 amino acids. Germline-derived CDR1 and CDR2 are LNHDA and SQIVND (reference sequence). Trimming took off 5 bases at V and 0 bases at J, with 9 bases between the two ends. The CDR3 coding sequence is TGTGCCAGTAGTGAATGGCCTAGCACAGATACGCAGTATTTT. It codes for CASSEWPSTDTQYF.